The 14 T cell receptor beta chains below all came from one sample that was sequenced in a study of blood T cell repertoires in COVID-19. The repertoire was sequenced with immunoSEQ multiplex PCR; TCRdb's copy has only in-frame clones and lacks some. The sample lists 150,000 or so clones; over 65% were seen once. Sequenced: PBMCs or T cells enriched from blood (not recorded which). These receptors were taken from a woman in her forties or fifties who had recovered from COVID-19.

The V gene is TRBV7-9, the J gene TRBJ2-1, with TRBD2 as a possible D gene (5 bases). CDR3 length: 16 amino acids. Deletions cut 5 bases from V and 3 bases from J, with 17 bases between. CDR1 is SEHNR and CDR2 is FQNEAQ in the germline V gene (reference sequence). Written as DNA, the CDR3 is TGTGCCAGCAGCCCCCCTTCTCGAGCGGTCTACAATGAGCAGTTCTTC. Amino acids: CASSPPSRAVYNEQFF.

The chain joins TRBV5-1 to TRBJ1-2, with TRBD1 as a possible D gene (5 bases). The germline gives CDR1 SGHRS, CDR2 YFSETQ. Trimming removed 4 bases from V and 0 bases from J, with 13 bases in between. The CDR3 sequence is 15 residues long. CDR3 sequence (DNA): TGCGCCAGCAGCCATTCCGTGACAGCTAACTATGGCTACACCTTC. As protein: CASSHSVTANYGYTF.

The J gene is TRBJ1-1, the V gene TRBV18, with D uncertain. Germline V gene lookup returns CDR1 KGHSH and CDR2 LQKENI. The CDR3 contains 14 residues. The germline V and J ends were trimmed by 0 bases and 2 bases, with 7 bases remaining between them. CDR3 protein: CASSPPSLNTEAFF. CDR3 DNA: TGTGCCAGCTCACCACCGTCACTCAACACTGAAGCTTTCTTT.

The rearrangement uses TRBV30 and TRBJ2-5; a possible D gene is TRBD1 (6 bases). This CDR3 has 15 amino acids. The germline gives CDR1 GTSNPN, CDR2 SVGIG (reference sequence). The ends were cut back, 3 bases at V and 3 bases at J, with 17 bases in the middle. The CDR3 spells CAWRWGQAPKETQYF. DNA of the CDR3: TGTGCCTGGAGGTGGGGGCAGGCCCCAAAAGAGACCCAGTACTTC.

The chain employs TRBV27 and TRBJ2-4; 7 bases align to TRBD1. The junction had 10 bases not matched to a gene; V was cut back by 4 bases and J by 4 bases. This CDR3 comprises 16 residues. Looked up from germline, CDR1 is MNHEY and CDR2 is SMNVEV (reference sequence). CDR3 in DNA: TGTGCCAGCAGTTCCAAACTAGGGGGCAATAAAAACATTCAGTACTTC. This translates into CASSSKLGGNKNIQYF.

This sequence joins TRBV30 and TRBJ1-4, with 8 bases fitting TRBD1. V dropped 2 bases and J dropped 2; count of bases not matched to a gene: 4. The CDR3 length is 15 residues. Germline-derived CDR1 and CDR2 are GTSNPN and SVGIG (reference sequence). The CDR3 DNA reads as TGTGCCTGGAGTACGGGACAGGACACTAATGAAAAACTGTTTTTT. It translates to CAWSTGQDTNEKLFF. Combining the CDR3 with reference TRBV30 and TRBJ1-4 gives the whole variable domain SQTIHQWPATLVQPVGSPLSLECTVEGTSNPNLYWYRQAAGRGLQLLFYSVGIGQISSEVPQNLSASRPQDRQFILSSKKLLLSDSGFYLCAWSTGQDTNEKLFFGSGTQLSVL.

This clone was counted a single time. The chain combines TRBV19 with TRBJ1-4; D perhaps matches TRBD1 (5 bases). Per the germline V gene, CDR1 is LNHDA and CDR2 is SQIVND (reference sequence). This CDR3 is built from 15 residues. V lost 5 bases, J lost 2 bases, and 12 bases lay in between. The CDR3 region has the DNA TGTGCCAGTAGTGAAGGGGTAGGGACTAATGAAAAACTGTTTTTT. It translates to CASSEGVGTNEKLFF.

J is TRBJ2-5 and V is TRBV3-1 (or the pseudogene TRBV3-2); 7 nucleotides align to TRBD2. The CDR3 has 18 amino acids. CDR1 is LGHDT, CDR2 YNNKEL, per germline (reference sequence). With V trimmed by 4 bases and J by 1 base, 15 bases remained unmatched. Here the CDR3 reads CASSLSKTSQSTQETQYF. Written as DNA, the CDR3 is TGTGCCAGCAGCCTTTCTAAGACTAGCCAATCAACCCAAGAGACCCAGTACTTC.

The chain couples TRBV19 to TRBJ1-3; D is uncertain. The CDR3 consists of 14 residues. From germline, CDR1 is LNHDA and CDR2 SQIVND (reference sequence). The germline V and J ends were trimmed by 6 bases and 3 bases, with 12 bases remaining between them. The CDR3 spells CASRMLQLGNTIYF. CDR3 nucleotide sequence: TGTGCCAGTAGGATGCTACAGCTTGGAAACACCATATATTTT.

This rearrangement joins TRBV14 to TRBJ2-6, with D perhaps TRBD1 (6 bases). The length of the CDR3 is 17 residues. Germline CDR1 is SGHDN and CDR2 is FVKESK. Trimming removed 4 bases from V and 1 base from J, with 14 bases in between. CDR3 nucleotides: TGTGCCAGCAGCCCCATTAGCAGGGGTTCTGGGGCCAACGTCCTGACTTTC. Its protein is CASSPISRGSGANVLTF.

The V call is TRBV5-5, the J call TRBJ2-3; a weak D match, TRBD2 (7 bases). Per germline, CDR1 SGHKS and CDR2 YYEKEE (reference sequence). The CDR3 totals 14 residues. Deletions cut 0 bases from V and 4 bases from J, with 9 bases between. CDR3 in amino acids: CASSLGEGADTQYF. Here the CDR3 DNA reads TGTGCCAGCAGCTTGGGGGAGGGGGCAGATACGCAGTATTTT. The full variable domain, in which reference TRBV5-5 and TRBJ2-3 provide the parts outside the CDR3, is DAGVTQSPTHLIKTRGQQVTLRCSPISGHKSVSWYQQVLGQGPQFIFQYYEKEERGRGNFPDRFSARQFPNYSSELNVNALLLGDSALYLCASSLGEGADTQYFGPGTRLTVL.

The genes are TRBV3-1 (or the pseudogene TRBV3-2) and TRBJ2-3; 10 bases fit TRBD2. The J segment lost 0 bases and the V segment lost 6 bases, leaving 3 bases of the junction unmatched. The CDR3 has 15 residues. Germline V gene lookup returns CDR1 LGHDT and CDR2 YNNKEL (reference sequence). Here the CDR3 DNA reads TGTGCCAGCAGGCTAGCGGGGGCTAGCACAGATACGCAGTATTTT. Residues: CASRLAGASTDTQYF.

This CDR3 reads CAGPNKEGSGSPYEQYV. CDR3 bases: TGTGCCGGGCCAAACAAAGAGGGATCCGGGAGCCCCTACGAGCAGTACGTC. The chain joins TRBV7-2 to TRBJ2-7, with D possibly being TRBD2 (6 bases). Trimming removed 11 bases from V and 2 bases from J, with 28 bases in between. There are 17 residues in the CDR3. From germline, CDR1 is SGHTA and CDR2 FQGNSA.

V and J are TRBV9 and TRBJ1-2; TRBD1 is a possible D gene (5 bases). Germline V CDR1 and CDR2: SGDLS, YYNGEE. Trimming cost V 3 bases and J 5 bases, with 5 bases left between them. The CDR3 consists of 11 residues. The chain's CDR3 is CASSEGYGYTF. The CDR3, as DNA: TGTGCCAGCAGCGAGGGGTATGGCTACACCTTC.